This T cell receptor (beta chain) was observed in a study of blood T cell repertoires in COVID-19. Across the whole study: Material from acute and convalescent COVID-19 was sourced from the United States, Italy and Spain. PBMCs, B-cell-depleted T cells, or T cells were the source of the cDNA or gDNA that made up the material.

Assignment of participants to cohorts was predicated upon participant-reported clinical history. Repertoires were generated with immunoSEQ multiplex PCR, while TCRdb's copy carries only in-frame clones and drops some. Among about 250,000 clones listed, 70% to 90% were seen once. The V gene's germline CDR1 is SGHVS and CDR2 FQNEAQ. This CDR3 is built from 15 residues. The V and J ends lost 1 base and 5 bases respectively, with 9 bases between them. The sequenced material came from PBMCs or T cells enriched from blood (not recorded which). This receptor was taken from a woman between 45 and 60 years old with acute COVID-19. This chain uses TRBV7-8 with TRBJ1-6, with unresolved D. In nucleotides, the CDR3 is TGTGCCAGCAGCTTAGGAGGTCTACATAATTCACCCCTCCACTTT. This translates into CASSLGGLHNSPLHF.